These T cell receptor beta chains were read from a single sample in a study of a mutant IDH1 vaccine in newly diagnosed glioma. Assay used: immunoSEQ multiplex PCR; TCRdb lists only in-frame clones, some missing. The sample records approximately 92,000 clones, 80% being singletons. Here the sequenced sample was PBMCs, taken from a glioma patient treated with radiotherapy, temozolomide or both. The receptors were sampled from a man aged 35 to 55 with glioma. Each CDR3 is given with its conserved first and last residue. The D gene is left open where the match is weak. For some rows the clone size is stated as once, few or many, or as a class when expanded; others skip it.

clone_size d_call j_call v_call cdr3_aa cdr3_nt
- - TRBJ1-5 TRBV27 CASSLSIKGKGQPQHF TGTGCCAGCAGTTTAAGTATCAAGGGGAAGGGTCAGCCCCAGCATTTT
- TRBD1 TRBJ1-2 TRBV7-9 CASSSPRGEGARRSYTF TGTGCCAGCAGCTCACCCAGGGGGGAGGGGGCCCGGAGGAGTTACACCTTC
- - TRBJ2-1 TRBV19 CASSATGPGYNEQFF TGTGCCAGTAGCGCTACAGGGCCGGGTTACAATGAGCAGTTCTTC
- TRBD1 TRBJ2-2 TRBV6-7 CASTLDRANTGELFF TGTGCCAGCACCTTGGACAGGGCCAACACCGGGGAGCTGTTTTTT
- - TRBJ2-3 TRBV30 CAWSVLGYTDTQYF TGTGCCTGGAGTGTACTCGGATACACAGATACGCAGTATTTT
- TRBD1 TRBJ2-1 TRBV11-1 CASSLGGWGNEQFF TGTGCCAGCAGCCTAGGGGGCTGGGGCAATGAGCAGTTCTTC
- - TRBJ2-7 TRBV27 CASSLYRAWGYEQYF TGTGCCAGCAGTTTATACAGGGCGTGGGGCTACGAGCAGTACTTC
once TRBD1 TRBJ2-7 TRBV7-9 CASSQPGQTYEQYF TGTGCCAGCAGCCAGCCGGGACAGACCTACGAGCAGTACTTC
once TRBD2 TRBJ2-3 TRBV4-3 CASSQDNLAGVPDTQYF TGCGCCAGCAGCCAAGATAACCTAGCGGGAGTCCCAGATACGCAGTATTTT
once - TRBJ1-1 TRBV14 CASSWGYTEAFF TGTGCCAGCAGCTGGGGGTACACTGAAGCTTTCTTT
- TRBD2 TRBJ2-1 TRBV7-2 CASSPPRTSGRATQFF TGTGCCAGCAGCCCCCCCCGGACTAGCGGGAGGGCGACGCAGTTCTTC
- - TRBJ1-2 TRBV7-9 CASSRGGRAYGYTF TGTGCCAGCAGCCGAGGCGGGAGAGCCTATGGCTACACCTTC
- - TRBJ2-3 TRBV28 CASRTTTDTQYF TGTGCCAGCAGAACCACCACAGATACGCAGTATTTT
- TRBD2 TRBJ2-5 TRBV11-2 CASSPGLAGGGETQYF TGTGCCAGCAGCCCCGGACTAGCGGGAGGTGGGGAGACCCAGTACTTC
- - TRBJ2-3 TRBV28 CASSRTGPDTQYF TGTGCCAGCAGTCGAACAGGGCCAGATACGCAGTATTTT
few - TRBJ2-7 TRBV7-2 CASSAANREGYEQYF TGTGCCAGCAGCGCCGCCAACAGGGAAGGGTACGAGCAGTACTTC
- - TRBJ2-5 TRBV30 CAWSAQEGFETQYF TGTGCCTGGAGTGCTCAGGAGGGGTTCGAGACCCAGTACTTC
- TRBD1 TRBJ1-4 TRBV30 CAWTSGWTGWGEKLFF TGTGCCTGGACCTCGGGCTGGACAGGGTGGGGTGAAAAACTGTTTTTT
- - TRBJ2-7 TRBV11-2 CASSLGGPTYEQYF TGTGCCAGCAGCCTGGGGGGCCCCACCTACGAGCAGTACTTC
once - TRBJ2-5 TRBV7-9 CASSFHGGVETQYF TGTGCCAGCAGCTTCCACGGGGGCGTAGAGACCCAGTACTTC
- - TRBJ2-7 TRBV18 CASSPPSGYEQYF TGTGCCAGCTCACCACCGTCGGGCTACGAGCAGTACTTC
- TRBD1 TRBJ2-7 TRBV14 CASSQDGQGGEQYF TGTGCCAGCAGCCAAGATGGACAGGGTGGCGAGCAGTACTTC
- TRBD2 TRBJ2-1 TRBV10-3 CAISERGAASGLYNEQFF TGTGCCATCAGTGAGAGGGGGGCCGCTAGCGGGCTCTACAATGAGCAGTTCTTC
- TRBD2 TRBJ2-2 TRBV9 CASSVATSGRAGNTGELFF TGTGCCAGCAGCGTAGCAACTAGCGGGAGGGCCGGTAACACCGGGGAGCTGTTTTTT
- - TRBJ2-5 TRBV5-1 CASSPEGTAIQETQYF TGCGCCAGCAGCCCGGAGGGGACAGCCATCCAAGAGACCCAGTACTTC
- - TRBJ1-1 TRBV6-5 CASGRGKAFF TGTGCCAGCGGGAGGGGGAAAGCTTTCTTT
- TRBD2 TRBJ2-3 TRBV7-2 CASSLVSSGRGDTQYF TGTGCCAGCAGCTTAGTGTCTAGCGGGAGGGGAGATACGCAGTATTTT
- - TRBJ2-7 TRBV11-2 CASSFIGYEQYF TGTGCCAGCAGCTTTATCGGTTACGAGCAGTACTTC
few - TRBJ1-5 TRBV30 CAWSVGQGWEPQHF TGTGCCTGGAGTGTAGGGCAGGGCTGGGAGCCCCAGCATTTT
- - TRBJ1-3 TRBV6-5 CASSYSVGRGGTIYF TGTGCCAGCAGTTACTCGGTGGGGCGAGGCGGGACCATATATTTT
- TRBD1 TRBJ1-3 TRBV29-1 CSVGTVSGNTIYF TGCAGCGTGGGGACAGTCTCTGGAAACACCATATATTTT
- TRBD1 TRBJ2-7 TRBV7-9 CASTRTGSSNEQYF TGTGCCAGCACCCGGACAGGGTCATCAAACGAGCAGTACTTC
once TRBD2 TRBJ2-6 TRBV5-4 CASSLGLAGGGGANVLTF TGTGCCAGCAGCTTGGGGCTAGCGGGGGGCGGTGGGGCCAACGTCCTGACTTTC
once - TRBJ2-3 TRBV11-3 CASSLGGHRSTDTQYF TGTGCCAGCAGCTTAGGCGGTCACAGGAGCACAGATACGCAGTATTTT
- TRBD2 TRBJ2-1 TRBV6-4 CASSEASGGLNEQFF TGTGCCAGCAGTGAAGCTAGCGGGGGACTCAATGAGCAGTTCTTC
few - TRBJ1-2 TRBV28 CASSAVHYGYTF TGTGCCAGCAGTGCGGTACACTATGGCTACACCTTC
- TRBD2 TRBJ2-1 TRBV2 CASMGTSGRSYNEQFF TGTGCCAGCATGGGGACTAGCGGTCGCTCCTACAATGAGCAGTTCTTC
few - TRBJ2-1 TRBV11-2 CASSLGYNEQFF TGTGCCAGCAGCCTCGGGTACAATGAGCAGTTCTTC